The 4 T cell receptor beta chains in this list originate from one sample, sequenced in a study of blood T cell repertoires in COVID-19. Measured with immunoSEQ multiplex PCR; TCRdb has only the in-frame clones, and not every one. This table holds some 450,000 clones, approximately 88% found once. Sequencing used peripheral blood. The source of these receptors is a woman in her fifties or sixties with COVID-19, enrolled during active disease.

Here the CDR3 DNA reads TGTGCCAGCAGATATTCGAGGGACACTGAAGCTTTCTTT. It yields the protein CASRYSRDTEAFF. The chain employs TRBV2 and TRBJ1-1; D is unresolved. The V gene lost 6 bases and the J gene lost 3 bases, with 11 bases spanning the gap. Germline V gene data show CDR1 as SNHLY and CDR2 as FYNNEI. This CDR3 region has 13 residues.

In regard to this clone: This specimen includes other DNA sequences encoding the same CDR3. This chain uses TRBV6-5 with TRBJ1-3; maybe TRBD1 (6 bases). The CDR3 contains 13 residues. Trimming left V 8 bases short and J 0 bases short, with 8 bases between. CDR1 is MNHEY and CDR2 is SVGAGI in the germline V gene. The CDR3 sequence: CASETGSGNTIYF. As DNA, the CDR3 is TGTGCCAGCGAGACAGGCTCTGGAAACACCATATATTTT.

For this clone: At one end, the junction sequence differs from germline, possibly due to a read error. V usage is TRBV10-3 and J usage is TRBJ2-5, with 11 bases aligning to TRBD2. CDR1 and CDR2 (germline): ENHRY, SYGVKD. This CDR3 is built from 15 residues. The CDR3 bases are TGTGCCATCAGTCTAGCGGGGGGCCTCCAAAAGACCCAGTACTTC. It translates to CAISLAGGLQKTQYF.

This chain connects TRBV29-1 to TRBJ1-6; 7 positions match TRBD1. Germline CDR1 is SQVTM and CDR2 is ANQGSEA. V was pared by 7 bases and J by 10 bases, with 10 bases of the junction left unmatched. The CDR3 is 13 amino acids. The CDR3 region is CSANRDSGSPLHF. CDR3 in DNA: TGCAGCGCCAACCGGGACAGCGGATCACCCCTCCACTTT.